The entry below describes one TCR beta chain. What it binds is unknown. Using immunoSEQ multiplex PCR, the repertoire was profiled, and TCRdb retains in-frame clones only, with some absent. The sample contains some 72,000 clones, about 96% of which appear only once. The data derive from a study of cytomegalovirus exposure and HLA in healthy donors. At the level of the study: The roughly 120 validation repertoires matched the roughly 700 first-cohort repertoires in platform, a later analysis reported. The study's findings and limits: The tendency of first-cohort TCR clusters to co-occur in the 130 or so validation repertoires was identified by a subsequent analysis.

Germline CDR1 is SGHRS and CDR2 is YFSETQ. The CDR3 consists of 14 residues. V gave up 4 bases and J gave up 6 bases; unmatched junction bases: 8. Sequences were obtained from PBMCs. This sequence originates from a man younger than 35 in good health and CMV-seropositive. The V call is TRBV5-1, the J call TRBJ1-1; TRBD1 matches at 8 bases. As DNA, the CDR3 is TGCGCCAGCAGCACTACAGGGGGGTCACCTGAAGCTTTCTTT. Protein: CASSTTGGSPEAFF. Filled out from reference TRBV5-1 and TRBJ1-1, the complete variable domain reads KAGVTQTPRYLIKTRGQQVTLSCSPISGHRSVSWYQQTPGQGLQFLFEYFSETQRNKGNFPGRFSGRQFSNSRSEMNVSTLELGDSALYLCASSTTGGSPEAFFGQGTRLTVV.